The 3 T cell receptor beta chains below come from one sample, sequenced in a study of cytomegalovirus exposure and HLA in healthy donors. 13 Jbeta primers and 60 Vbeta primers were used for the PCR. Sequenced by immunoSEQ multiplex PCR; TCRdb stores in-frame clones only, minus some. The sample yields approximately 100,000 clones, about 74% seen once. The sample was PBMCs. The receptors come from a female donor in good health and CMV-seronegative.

The CDR3 DNA sequence: TGCAGCGCCAACGGAGGTCTCCATGAGCAGTTCTTC. Translating it yields CSANGGLHEQFF. The gene calls are TRBV29-1 and TRBJ2-1; D is possibly TRBD2 (5 bases). The V end was cut by 7 bases, the J end by 8 bases, with 15 bases between. The V gene's germline CDR1 is SQVTM and CDR2 ANQGSEA. The CDR3 sequence is 12 residues long.

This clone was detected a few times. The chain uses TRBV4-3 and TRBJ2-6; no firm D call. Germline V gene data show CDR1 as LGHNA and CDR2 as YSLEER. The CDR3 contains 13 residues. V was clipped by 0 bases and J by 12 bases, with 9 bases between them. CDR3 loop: CASSQDGLGVLTF. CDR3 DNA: TGCGCCAGCAGCCAAGATGGCCTTGGCGTCCTGACTTTC.

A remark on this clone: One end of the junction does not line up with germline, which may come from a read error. CDR3 region: CAISPLGQGPLF. The CDR3, as DNA: TGTGCCATCAGCCCCCTTGGACAGGGGCCTCTCTTT. The chain uses TRBV10-3 and TRBJ1-1, with 9 bases aligning to TRBD1. The CDR3 spans 12 residues. Germline lookup yields CDR1 ENHRY and CDR2 SYGVKD.